These 27 T cell receptor beta chains came from one sample sequenced in a study of blood T cell repertoires in COVID-19. Produced via immunoSEQ multiplex PCR; TCRdb's table is partial and in-frame only. The sample has a few hundred thousand clones, 87% seen once. Sequencing input: peripheral blood. The receptor source for this set is a man between 18 and 35 years old with active or convalescent COVID-19.

The rearrangement links TRBV5-1 to TRBJ2-1; a possible D gene is TRBD1 (5 bases). This CDR3 region has 17 residues. V was trimmed by 0 bases and J by 0 bases, leaving 13 bases between them. Germline values: CDR1 SGHRS, CDR2 YFSETQ. The CDR3 here is CASSLVSGLSSYNEQFF. CDR3 nucleotide sequence: TGCGCCAGCAGCTTGGTTTCAGGGCTTAGCTCCTACAATGAGCAGTTCTTC.

This clone was counted a single time. The chain combines TRBV9 with TRBJ1-6; D not resolved. CDR3 length: 15 residues. V lost 0 bases and J lost 6, with 10 bases in between. The V gene's germline CDR1 is SGDLS and CDR2 YYNGEE. The CDR3 region has the DNA TGTGCCAGCAGCGTAGTAGCGTCCCCTAATTCACCCCTCCACTTT. Residues: CASSVVASPNSPLHF.

CDR3 protein: CASSVTGAGNTIYF. Here the CDR3 DNA reads TGCGCCAGCAGCGTAACAGGGGCTGGAAACACCATATATTTT. This chain links TRBV5-1 with TRBJ1-3; 7 bases agree with TRBD1. The ends lost 4 bases at V and 2 bases at J; junction bases unmatched: 3. Germline V gene sequence: CDR1 SGHRS, CDR2 YFSETQ. The CDR3 runs to 14 residues.

This clone was seen just once. This chain uses TRBV7-8 with TRBJ2-3; TRBD2 aligns across 9 bases. In germline, CDR1 is SGHVS, CDR2 FQNEAQ. The length of the CDR3 is 18 residues. V shed 4 bases and J 7 bases; nucleotides not matched to a gene: 18. DNA for the CDR3: TGTGCCAGCAGCTCGAGGACTGGTACTGCGGGGGGGACCTATACGCAGTATTTT. Translated, it gives CASSSRTGTAGGTYTQYF.

The chain carries TRBV5-3 and TRBJ1-5, with D uncertain. TRBV5-3 is annotated as an ORF whose role is uncertain. V lost 4 bases and J lost 4, with 21 bases in between. The CDR3 is 17 residues long. The CDR3 region has the DNA TGTGCCAGAAGCACTCTGGAGTGGCGTAAGCAGAATCAGCCCCAGCATTTT. It specifies CARSTLEWRKQNQPQHF.

V gene TRBV5-1 combines with J gene TRBJ1-3, with a weak D call TRBD1 (5 bases). CDR1 is SGHRS, CDR2 YFSETQ, per germline. V dropped 0 bases and J dropped 1 base, with 14 bases sitting between them. This CDR3 contains 17 residues. Here the CDR3 reads CASSLGSTGGSGNTIYF. The CDR3 bases are TGCGCCAGCAGCTTGGGATCCACTGGGGGGTCTGGAAACACCATATATTTT.

The chain uses TRBV5-1 and TRBJ2-6; possibly TRBD2 for D (5 bases). CDR3 length: 15 amino acids. Germline V CDR1 and CDR2: SGHRS, YFSETQ. The V end lost 4 bases, the J end lost 0 bases, and 8 bases lay between the germline ends. CDR3 in DNA: TGCGCCAGCAGCCCCGGGGTCTCTGGGGCCAACGTCCTGACTTTC. Amino acid sequence: CASSPGVSGANVLTF.

The rearrangement uses TRBV7-8 and TRBJ2-7, with D perhaps TRBD2 (6 bases). Germline V gene data show CDR1 as SGHVS and CDR2 as FQNEAQ. The CDR3 totals 20 residues. The ends were cut back, 1 base at V and 3 bases at J, with 28 bases in the middle. CDR3 DNA sequence: TGTGCCAGCAGCTTAGGAGTTCGGGCAGCGGGCCCCGGGTTAGACTACGAGCAGTACTTC. Protein product: CASSLGVRAAGPGLDYEQYF. The full variable domain, its missing parts supplied by reference TRBV7-8 and TRBJ2-7, is GAGVSQSPRYKVAKRGQDVALRCDPISGHVSLFWYQQALGQGPEFLTYFQNEAQLDKSGLPSDRFFAERPEGSVSTLKIQRTQQEDSAVYLCASSLGVRAAGPGLDYEQYFGPGTRLTVT.

The rearrangement uses TRBV7-8 and TRBJ2-2, with D possibly TRBD2 on 6 matching bases. Trimming pared 3 bases from V and 6 bases from J, leaving 17 bases between. The germline V gene has CDR1 SGHVS and CDR2 FQNEAQ. The CDR3 loop spans 16 amino acids. As DNA, the CDR3 is TGTGCCAGCAGCTTGGGCACTCGGGAGAGACCCGGGGAGCTGTTTTTT. This translates into CASSLGTRERPGELFF.

This chain uses TRBV6-5 with TRBJ2-2; D may be TRBD1 (5 bases). This CDR3 has 13 amino acids. Germline V gene lookup returns CDR1 MNHEY and CDR2 SVGAGI. V was cut by 2 bases and J by 8 bases, with 9 bases left in between. CDR3 sequence (DNA): TGTGCCAGCAGTTACGGGGCCCCGGGGGAGCTGTTTTTT. This sequence encodes CASSYGAPGELFF.

The V and J genes are TRBV9 and TRBJ2-5; the match to TRBD2 covers 11 bases. The CDR3 totals 18 residues. V lost 3 bases to trimming and J lost 2 bases; unmatched junction nucleotides: 12. Germline CDR1 is SGDLS and CDR2 is YYNGEE. DNA of the CDR3: TGTGCCAGCAGCGCACAACCCCTAGCGGGAGGACCACAAGAGACCCAGTACTTC. Translation gives CASSAQPLAGGPQETQYF.

The chain employs TRBV5-1 and TRBJ1-5; no definite D call. The V gene lost 5 bases and the J gene lost 0 bases, with 6 bases spanning the gap. CDR1 SGHRS and CDR2 YFSETQ come from the germline V gene. This CDR3 comprises 13 residues. The CDR3 is CASRQDSNQPQHF. DNA for the CDR3: TGCGCCAGCAGGCAGGATAGCAATCAGCCCCAGCATTTT.

In its sample, this clone was seen once. One end of the junction varies from germline; a read error may be responsible. The rearrangement joins TRBV19 to TRBJ1-2; D is perhaps TRBD1 (5 bases). The CDR3 totals 12 residues. The germline V gene encodes CDR1 LNHDA and CDR2 SQIVND (reference sequence). The CDR3 DNA reads TGTGCCAGTAGTGCGAATACAGGCGTTAAGTCCTTC. Protein sequence: CASSANTGVKSF.

The table lists this clone with a count of one. This chain uses TRBV5-6 with TRBJ2-1, with 10 bases aligning to TRBD1. V lost 2 bases and J lost 8; bases outside the gene matches: 4. The CDR3 is made up of 14 amino acids. Germline V gene sequence: CDR1 SGHDT, CDR2 YYEEEE. CDR3 region: CASSFGTGVHEQFF. The DNA of the CDR3 is TGTGCCAGCAGCTTTGGGACAGGGGTACATGAGCAGTTCTTC.

CDR3 bases: TGTGCCAGCAGTTTAGGGCGCGGGTCTGGGGCCAACGTCCTGACTTTC. It specifies CASSLGRGSGANVLTF. V is TRBV27 and J is TRBJ2-6; tentatively, D is TRBD2 (5 bases). The germline V gene has CDR1 MNHEY and CDR2 SMNVEV (reference sequence). The CDR3 contains 16 residues. Trimming cost V 2 bases and J 1 base, with 9 bases left between them. The whole variable domain, filled in from reference TRBV27 and TRBJ2-6, reads EAQVTQNPRYLITVTGKKLTVTCSQNMNHEYMSWYRQDPGLGLRQIYYSMNVEVTDKGDVPEGYKVSRKEKRNFPLILESPSPNQTSLYFCASSLGRGSGANVLTFGAGSRLTVL.

The rearrangement links TRBV13 to TRBJ2-7, with TRBD2 matching over 13 bases. CDR3 length: 19 amino acids. The germline CDR1 and CDR2 sequences are PRHDT and FYEKMQ (reference sequence). Trimming at V came to 1 base and at J to 2 bases, leaving 11 bases not matched to a gene. This CDR3 reads CASSLEVGTSGNRPYEQYF. Written as DNA, the CDR3 is TGTGCCAGCAGCTTAGAGGTAGGGACTAGCGGGAACAGACCCTACGAGCAGTACTTC.

The chain recombines TRBV5-1 with TRBJ1-1; 7 bases line up with TRBD1. After removal of 4 bases from V and 0 bases from J, the junction contained 6 bases not matched to a gene. The CDR3 has 15 residues. Germline V gives CDR1 SGHRS, CDR2 YFSETQ. The CDR3 DNA reads TGCGCCAGCAGCCTACAGGGGAGTTTGAACACTGAAGCTTTCTTT. Its translation: CASSLQGSLNTEAFF.

This chain connects TRBV13 to TRBJ2-7; a possible D gene is TRBD2 (5 bases). V gave up 0 bases and J gave up 3 bases, with 9 bases separating them. CDR3 size: 14 residues. Germline-derived CDR1 and CDR2 are PRHDT and FYEKMQ (reference sequence). CDR3 bases: TGTGCCAGCAGCTTAGGGACTATTCTCTACGAGCAGTACTTC. It yields the protein CASSLGTILYEQYF.

The chain joins TRBV27 to TRBJ1-2; D may be TRBD1 (6 bases). Germline assignment: CDR1 MNHEY and CDR2 SMNVEV (reference sequence). The V end lost 6 bases, the J end lost 4 bases, and 21 bases lay between the germline ends. CDR3 length: 16 amino acids. The CDR3 DNA sequence: TGTGCCAGCAGGAACGGACCTGACAGGTCCCTCTATGGCTACACCTTC. This sequence encodes CASRNGPDRSLYGYTF.

This sequence joins TRBV19 and TRBJ1-3, with no clear D. Germline-derived CDR1 and CDR2 are LNHDA and SQIVND (reference sequence). This CDR3 is built from 15 residues. V was cut by 4 bases and J by 2 bases, with 12 bases left in between. The CDR3 loop reads CASSSGDAAGNTIYF. CDR3 sequence (DNA): TGTGCCAGTAGTAGTGGAGACGCTGCTGGAAACACCATATATTTT.

The genes are TRBV5-1 and TRBJ2-5, with D perhaps matching TRBD2 (6 bases). The V gene lost 4 bases and the J gene lost 4 bases, with 11 bases spanning the gap. This CDR3 region has 13 residues. The germline V gene has CDR1 SGHRS and CDR2 YFSETQ. CDR3 loop: CASSVVGGETQYF. The CDR3 DNA reads as TGCGCCAGCAGCGTTGTGGGGGGAGAGACCCAGTACTTC.

There are a few counts of this clone. This sequence joins TRBV7-6 and TRBJ2-5, with 12 bases that match TRBD2. The CDR3 is 15 residues long. Germline values: CDR1 SGHVS, CDR2 FNYEAQ. V trimming: 7 bases; J trimming: 5 bases; junction bases outside the gene matches: 8. The CDR3 here is CASTGLAGIGETQYF. The CDR3 DNA follows: TGTGCCAGCACTGGACTAGCGGGAATCGGCGAGACCCAGTACTTC. Full variable domain (missing parts from reference TRBV7-6 and TRBJ2-5): GAGVSQSPRYKVTKRGQDVALRCDPISGHVSLYWYRQALGQGPEFLTYFNYEAQQDKSGLPNDRFSAERPEGSISTLTIQRTEQRDSAMYRCASTGLAGIGETQYFGPGTRLLVL.

This chain connects TRBV5-6 to TRBJ1-2; D remains ambiguous. Germline lookup yields CDR1 SGHDT and CDR2 YYEEEE. Trimming left V 4 bases short and J 5 bases short, with 12 bases between. The CDR3 covers 13 residues. The CDR3 loop is CASSPNGVYGYTF. In DNA form, the CDR3 reads TGTGCCAGCAGCCCTAACGGGGTTTATGGCTACACCTTC.

The rearrangement links TRBV7-9 to TRBJ1-2; no firm D call. Trimming took off 5 bases at V and 8 bases at J, with 12 bases between the two ends. The V gene's germline CDR1 is SEHNR and CDR2 FQNEAQ (reference sequence). This CDR3 is 12 amino acids long. The CDR3 region is CASSASSGGYTF. The DNA of the CDR3 is TGTGCCAGCAGCGCGAGTTCCGGGGGCTACACCTTC.

The genes are TRBV3-1 (or the pseudogene TRBV3-2) and TRBJ1-2, with TRBD1 identical over 8 bases. Per germline, CDR1 LGHDT and CDR2 YNNKEL (reference sequence). The trim removed 2 bases at V and 4 bases at J, leaving 6 bases unmatched. The CDR3 consists of 15 residues. The CDR3 DNA reads as TGTGCCAGCAGCCAAAGTACAGGGGGAGGCTATGGCTACACCTTC. The encoded protein is CASSQSTGGGYGYTF.

The chain combines TRBV5-1 with TRBJ1-4; TRBD1 matches 7 bases. This CDR3 is 13 amino acids long. Per germline, CDR1 SGHRS and CDR2 YFSETQ. The V gene end was trimmed by 7 bases and the J gene end by 8 bases; junction bases not matched to a gene: 8. The CDR3 protein is CASQDRLGEKLFF. CDR3 nucleotides: TGCGCCAGCCAGGACAGGCTAGGCGAAAAACTGTTTTTT.

The V and J genes are TRBV7-3 and TRBJ1-2; 8 nucleotides line up with TRBD1. J lost 7 bases, V lost 5 bases, and 6 bases had no gene match. CDR1 SGHTA and CDR2 FQGTGA come from the germline V gene. The CDR3 contains 13 residues. The CDR3 loop is CASSQDRVVGYTF. The CDR3 DNA reads as TGTGCCAGCAGCCAGGACAGGGTAGTTGGCTACACCTTC.